One sample yielded the 20 T cell receptor beta chains listed below, sequenced in a study of identical twins. Using its own MiXCR run on the 5' RACE reads, TCRdb lists one record per CDR3 protein. The sample shows 220,000 or so distinct CDR3 sequences, about 7% of them seen only once. This sample also appeared in a second study, on yellow fever vaccine responses in identical twins.

The specimen sequenced was memory (CD45RO+) T cells sorted from blood. Receptors originate from a woman in her late teens or twenties in good health.

This clonotype appeared a few times. The chain couples TRBV5-1 to TRBJ2-1, with TRBD1 identical over 9 bases. Losses at the gene ends were 4 bases for V and 9 bases for J; bases not matched to a gene: 11. The CDR3 is 15 residues long. Germline V CDR1 and CDR2: SGHRS, YFSETQ. The CDR3 is CASSVDRGPYGEQFF. CDR3 nucleotide sequence: TGCGCCAGCAGCGTGGACAGGGGCCCCTATGGTGAGCAGTTCTTC.

The chain recombines TRBV4-2 with TRBJ2-5; D perhaps matches TRBD2 (6 bases). V lost 2 bases, J lost 6 bases, and 13 bases lay in between. This CDR3 comprises 14 residues. Looked up from germline, CDR1 is LGHNA and CDR2 is YNFKEQ. CDR3 bases: TGTGCCAGCAGCCAAATTGCGGGGTACAAGACCCAGTACTTC. It translates to CASSQIAGYKTQYF.

This clonotype has at least ten counts. The CDR3 DNA follows: TGCAGTGCTAGCGAACTAGCGGGGGGGCCCACCGGGGAGCTGTTTTTT. Translation gives CSASELAGGPTGELFF. The V and J genes are TRBV20-1 and TRBJ2-2; 13 positions agree with TRBD2. V dropped 3 bases and J dropped 4; count of bases not matched to a gene: 5. Germline CDR1 is DFQATT and CDR2 is SNEGSKA (reference sequence). This CDR3 comprises 16 residues.

This clonotype has just a few counts. The gene calls are TRBV28 and TRBJ2-1; 7 nucleotides line up with TRBD1. Per the germline V gene, CDR1 is MDHEN and CDR2 is SYDVKM. Unmatched junction bases numbered 15, after V lost 5 bases and J lost 5 bases. The CDR3 loop spans 17 amino acids. CDR3 nucleotide sequence: TGTGCCAGCAGTCCGCGTGGGTCAGGGGGATCGAACAATGAGCAGTTCTTC. It encodes CASSPRGSGGSNNEQFF. The complete variable domain, with remaining parts taken from reference TRBV28 and TRBJ2-1, reads DVKVTQSSRYLVKRTGEKVFLECVQDMDHENMFWYRQDPGLGLRLIYFSYDVKMKEKGDIPEGYSVSREKKERFSLILESASTNQTSMYLCASSPRGSGGSNNEQFFGPGTRLTVL.

This clonotype was counted ten times or more. The chain uses TRBV5-1 and TRBJ2-1, with 7 bases lining up with TRBD1. Unmatched junction bases numbered 7, after V lost 2 bases and J lost 5 bases. CDR1 is SGHRS, CDR2 YFSETQ, per germline. This CDR3 contains 15 residues. The CDR3 bases are TGCGCCAGCAGCTTCCGGGACAGTGGCCACAATGAGCAGTTCTTC. As protein: CASSFRDSGHNEQFF.

This chain joins TRBV6-1 and TRBJ2-7; the match to TRBD1 covers 9 bases. Germline V lookup: CDR1 MNHNS, CDR2 SASEGT. Trimming cost V 6 bases and J 2 bases; bases outside gene matches: 5. The CDR3 has 14 amino acids. The CDR3 bases are TGTGCCAGCAGCTCGGGACAGGGTCCCTACGAGCAGTACGTC. Translation gives CASSSGQGPYEQYV.

This chain links TRBV5-1 with TRBJ2-3; the D gene is possibly TRBD2 (5 bases). The ends were cut back, 3 bases at V and 0 bases at J, with 8 bases in the middle. Germline V lookup: CDR1 SGHRS, CDR2 YFSETQ. The CDR3 has 14 amino acids. The CDR3 bases are TGCGCCAGCAGCTCCCCGGGGAGCACAGATACGCAGTATTTT. Encoded protein: CASSSPGSTDTQYF.

This clonotype has just a few counts. This chain connects TRBV6-2 or TRBV6-3 to TRBJ2-7, with TRBD2 matching 13 bases. The CDR3 consists of 14 residues. Germline V gene sequence: CDR1 MNHEY, CDR2 SVGEGT. Losses at the gene ends were 6 bases for V and 3 bases for J; bases not matched to a gene: 2. CDR3 residues: CASRGTSGDYEQYF. Here the CDR3 DNA reads TGTGCCAGCAGAGGGACTAGCGGGGACTACGAGCAGTACTTC.

This clonotype was detected only a few times. The chain has TRBV6-1 and TRBJ1-5; D might be TRBD1 (6 bases). Trimming took off 5 bases at V and 2 bases at J, with 25 bases between the two ends. The germline CDR1 and CDR2 sequences are MNHNS and SASEGT. This CDR3 comprises 19 residues. As DNA, the CDR3 is TGTGCCAGCAGTCCCCTCTCGTTTTCGCAGGGGACGGGCAATCAGCCCCAGCATTTT. Protein product: CASSPLSFSQGTGNQPQHF.

This clonotype was counted at least ten times. This chain uses TRBV2 with TRBJ1-2; tentative D call: TRBD1 (5 bases). The CDR3 is made up of 14 amino acids. Looked up from germline, CDR1 is SNHLY and CDR2 is FYNNEI. With 5 bases removed from V and 7 bases from J, the gap between germline ends came to 17 bases. The DNA for the CDR3 is TGTGCCAGCAGTTTAGGGGCTGCTGGAGGTGGCTACACCTTC. Translated: CASSLGAAGGGYTF. Drawing the rest from reference TRBV2 and TRBJ1-2, the complete variable domain is EPEVTQTPSHQVTQMGQEVILRCVPISNHLYFYWYRQILGQKVEFLVSFYNNEISEKSEIFDDQFSVERPDGSNFTLKIRSTKLEDSAMYFCASSLGAAGGGYTFGSGTRLTVV.

The genes are TRBV9 and TRBJ2-3; either TRBD1 or TRBD2 may supply D (7 bases each). V dropped 1 base and J dropped 1 base, with 13 bases sitting between them. Germline V gene sequence: CDR1 SGDLS, CDR2 YYNGEE. CDR3 length: 16 amino acids. Here the CDR3 DNA reads TGTGCCAGCAGCGTACTTCAGGGGGGGGGCACAGATACGCAGTATTTT. This codes for CASSVLQGGGTDTQYF.

This chain uses TRBV12-3 or TRBV12-4 with TRBJ2-5; tentative D call: TRBD1 (5 bases). V gave up 5 bases and J gave up 1 base, with 8 bases separating them. The CDR3 covers 13 residues. The DNA for the CDR3 is TGTGCCAGCAGTCGACAGAGCCAAGAGACCCAGTACTTC. Amino acids: CASSRQSQETQYF.

The chain couples TRBV20-1 to TRBJ2-3; D tentatively fits TRBD1 or TRBD2 (6 bases each). The length of the CDR3 is 16 residues. V was trimmed by 3 bases and J by 5 bases, leaving 21 bases between them. The germline V gene has CDR1 DFQATT and CDR2 SNEGSKA (reference sequence). CDR3 in DNA: TGCAGTGCTAGCTCGGGGGCAGGGGACCTTTTAGATACGCAGTATTTT. It encodes CSASSGAGDLLDTQYF.

This clonotype was seen more than once but under ten times. The chain combines TRBV7-2 with TRBJ2-7; D uncertain. Germline CDR1 is SGHTA and CDR2 is FQGNSA. The CDR3 spans 14 residues. The V end was cut by 3 bases, the J end by 5 bases, with 14 bases between. This CDR3 is CASSFALKADEQYF. The CDR3 coding sequence is TGTGCCAGCAGCTTTGCTCTTAAGGCCGACGAGCAGTACTTC.

This clonotype was observed a handful of times. The chain carries TRBV6-1 and TRBJ1-5; 10 bases map to TRBD1. This CDR3 is 16 amino acids long. The germline V gene has CDR1 MNHNS and CDR2 SASEGT. V trimming: 5 bases; J trimming: 3 bases; junction bases outside the gene matches: 7. Written as DNA, the CDR3 is TGTGCCAGCAGTAGCCGGGACAGGGGTAACAATCAGCCCCAGCATTTT. This sequence encodes CASSSRDRGNNQPQHF.

In this sample, this clonotype turned up many times. The chain couples TRBV5-1 to TRBJ2-1; 7 bases are shared with TRBD2. Germline assignment: CDR1 SGHRS and CDR2 YFSETQ. Germline trimming cut 0 bases from V and 5 bases from J; bases unmatched to any gene: 8. The CDR3 contains 16 residues. As DNA, the CDR3 is TGCGCCAGCAGCTTGGCCCGCTGGACTAGTGACAATGAGCAGTTCTTC. Amino acid sequence: CASSLARWTSDNEQFF. The variable domain in full, with the rest retrieved from reference TRBV5-1 and TRBJ2-1, is KAGVTQTPRYLIKTRGQQVTLSCSPISGHRSVSWYQQTPGQGLQFLFEYFSETQRNKGNFPGRFSGRQFSNSRSEMNVSTLELGDSALYLCASSLARWTSDNEQFFGPGTRLTVL.

In its sample, this clonotype was seen a few times. An end of the junction does not agree with germline; a read error may underlie this. The gene calls are TRBV28 and TRBJ2-7; unclear D gene. The length of the CDR3 is 14 residues. Germline V CDR1 and CDR2: MDHEN, SYDVKM. In DNA, the CDR3 is TGTGCCAGCAGATCCCCGGGTAGGTCCTTCGAGCAGTACTTC. Translating gives CASRSPGRSFEQYF.

The sample holds a few counts of this clonotype. The chain couples TRBV20-1 to TRBJ1-5; D might be TRBD1 (5 bases). V shed 6 bases and J shed 6 bases, with 12 bases lying between them. Germline V lookup: CDR1 DFQATT, CDR2 SNEGSKA (reference sequence). This CDR3 comprises 12 residues. CDR3 region: CSALAGFQPQHF. As DNA, the CDR3 is TGCAGTGCACTCGCAGGGTTTCAGCCCCAGCATTTT.

The chain has TRBV10-3 and TRBJ1-2, with D unresolved. The CDR3 has 12 amino acids. V was pared by 3 bases and J by 4 bases, with 6 bases between. Germline values: CDR1 ENHRY, CDR2 SYGVKD. The CDR3 DNA reads TGTGCCATCAGTGACCGTGGCTATGGCTACACCTTC. Translating it yields CAISDRGYGYTF.

This clonotype appeared a few times. V is TRBV14 and J is TRBJ2-3, with D uncertain. Germline-derived CDR1 and CDR2 are SGHDN and FVKESK. Trimming took off 4 bases at V and 7 bases at J, with 9 bases between the two ends. CDR3 length: 12 amino acids. The CDR3 nucleotides are TGTGCCAGCAGCCCTGGCGGCTATACGCAGTATTTT. Translating gives CASSPGGYTQYF.